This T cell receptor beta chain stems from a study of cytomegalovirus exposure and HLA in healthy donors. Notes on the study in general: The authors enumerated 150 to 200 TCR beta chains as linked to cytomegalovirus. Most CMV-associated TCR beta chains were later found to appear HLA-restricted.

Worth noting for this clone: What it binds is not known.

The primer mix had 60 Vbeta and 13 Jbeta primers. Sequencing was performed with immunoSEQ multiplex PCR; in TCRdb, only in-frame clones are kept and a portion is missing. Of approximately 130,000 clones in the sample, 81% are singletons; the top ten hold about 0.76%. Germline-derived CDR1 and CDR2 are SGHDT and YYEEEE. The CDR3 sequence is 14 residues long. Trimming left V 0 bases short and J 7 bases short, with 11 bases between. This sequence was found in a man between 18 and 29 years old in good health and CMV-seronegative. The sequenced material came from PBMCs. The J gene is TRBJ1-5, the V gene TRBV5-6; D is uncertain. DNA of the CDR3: TGTGCCAGCAGCTTGGGGGCAGGAAGACAGCCCCAGCATTTT. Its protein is CASSLGAGRQPQHF. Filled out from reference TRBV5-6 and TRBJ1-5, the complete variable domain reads DAGVTQSPTHLIKTRGQQVTLRCSPKSGHDTVSWYQQALGQGPQFIFQYYEEEERQRGNFPDRFSGHQFPNYSSELNVNALLLGDSALYLCASSLGAGRQPQHFGDGTRLSIL.